This passage covers 28 T cell receptor beta chains from one sample sequenced in a study of blood T cell repertoires in COVID-19. Libraries were prepared by immunoSEQ multiplex PCR; TCRdb keeps only in-frame clonotypes and omits some of them. The sample shows 200,000 to 250,000 clones, roughly 86% of them seen only once. Sequenced: peripheral blood. The receptor set was obtained from a woman in her sixties or seventies with acute or convalescent COVID-19.

The CDR3 loop reads CASRDRGATEQFF. In DNA form, the CDR3 reads TGTGCCAGCAGGGACCGGGGGGCTACCGAGCAGTTCTTC. The genes are TRBV11-3 and TRBJ2-1; a possible D gene is TRBD2 (7 bases). The CDR3 is 13 amino acids. V lost 6 bases and J 10 bases, leaving 16 bases between the germline ends. From germline, CDR1 is SGHNT and CDR2 YENEEA.

The chain links TRBV19 to TRBJ1-5; 10 bases agree with TRBD1. CDR3 length equals 17 residues. V was clipped by 10 bases and J by 0 bases; unmatched bases: 12. Germline assignment: CDR1 LNHDA and CDR2 SQIVND (reference sequence). As DNA, the CDR3 is TGTGCCACCGGGGACAGGGGTCAAAGGATTAGCAATCAGCCCCAGCATTTT. The encoded protein is CATGDRGQRISNQPQHF. Drawing the rest from reference TRBV19 and TRBJ1-5, the complete variable domain is DGGITQSPKYLFRKEGQNVTLSCEQNLNHDAMYWYRQDPGQGLRLIYYSQIVNDFQKGDIAEGYSVSREKKESFPLTVTSAQKNPTAFYLCATGDRGQRISNQPQHFGDGTRLSIL.

This rearrangement joins TRBV4-3 to TRBJ1-1; D possibly corresponds to TRBD1 (5 bases). CDR1 LGHNA and CDR2 YSLEER come from the germline V gene. Trimming removed 0 bases from V and 4 bases from J, with 12 bases in between. This CDR3 region has 15 residues. CDR3 nucleotides: TGCGCCAGCAGCCAAGACCGGGGGGAGAGCACTGAAGCTTTCTTT. Translated: CASSQDRGESTEAFF.

This chain connects TRBV11-3 to TRBJ1-4; unclear D gene. The ends were cut back, 4 bases at V and 4 bases at J, with 22 bases in the middle. CDR3 length equals 18 residues. From germline, CDR1 is SGHNT and CDR2 YENEEA. CDR3 DNA sequence: TGTGCCAGCAGCTCCCCGCCCGGGAGGACGGCTGATAATGAAAAACTGTTTTTT. This translates into CASSSPPGRTADNEKLFF.

The V call is TRBV11-2, the J call TRBJ2-7; 9 nucleotides agree with TRBD1. Losses at the gene ends were 5 bases for V and 6 bases for J; bases not matched to a gene: 14. The CDR3 length is 16 residues. Germline V gene sequence: CDR1 SGHAT, CDR2 FQNNGV. CDR3: CASSVTTGQGRAEQYF. In DNA form, the CDR3 reads TGTGCCAGCAGCGTGACGACCGGACAGGGGCGTGCCGAGCAGTACTTC.

The chain links TRBV7-9 to TRBJ2-2, with 10 bases that match TRBD2. Losses at the gene ends were 6 bases for V and 0 bases for J; bases not matched to a gene: 13. Germline values: CDR1 SEHNR, CDR2 FQNEAQ (reference sequence). CDR3 length: 19 amino acids. The CDR3 nucleotides are TGTGCCAGCAGGTTGAGCGGGGGGGCGCCCAATTCGAACACCGGGGAGCTGTTTTTT. This gives the protein CASRLSGGAPNSNTGELFF. Looking up the rest from reference TRBV7-9 and TRBJ2-2 gives the full variable domain: DTGVSQNPRHKITKRGQNVTFRCDPISEHNRLYWYRQTLGQGPEFLTYFQNEAQLEKSRLLSDRFSAERPKGSFSTLEIQRTEQGDSAMYLCASRLSGGAPNSNTGELFFGEGSRLTVL.

This clone was observed once. The chain carries TRBV5-1 and TRBJ1-1; TRBD1 is a possible D gene (5 bases). Trimming removed 0 bases from V and 4 bases from J, with 16 bases in between. This CDR3 is 16 amino acids long. CDR1 is SGHRS, CDR2 YFSETQ, per germline. CDR3 residues: CASSLVGAGLGTEAFF. The CDR3 bases are TGCGCCAGCAGCTTGGTTGGGGCAGGGTTGGGCACTGAAGCTTTCTTT.

This chain links TRBV29-1 with TRBJ1-1; 9 positions agree with TRBD1. J gave up 6 bases and V 2 bases, and 10 bases lay outside the gene matches. CDR3 size: 15 residues. CDR1 and CDR2 from the germline V gene are SQVTM and ANQGSEA. The CDR3, as DNA: TGCAGCGTTGAATCGGGGACAGGGTACCCGCCTGAAGCTTTCTTT. Amino acids: CSVESGTGYPPEAFF.

This sequence joins TRBV29-1 and TRBJ1-2, with 8 bases aligning to TRBD1. This CDR3 contains 13 residues. V was pared by 6 bases and J by 6 bases, with 9 bases of the junction left unmatched. The germline V gene has CDR1 SQVTM and CDR2 ANQGSEA. CDR3 in DNA: TGCAGCGTCGGGACAGGCAATACAAATGGCTACACCTTC. Encoded protein: CSVGTGNTNGYTF.

This rearrangement joins TRBV11-2 to TRBJ1-1; unclear D gene. This CDR3 has 13 residues. Trimming pared 0 bases from V and 7 bases from J, leaving 9 bases between. The germline V gene encodes CDR1 SGHAT and CDR2 FQNNGV. This CDR3 reads CASSLEFRVEAFF. The CDR3 DNA reads as TGTGCCAGCAGCTTAGAGTTCCGGGTTGAAGCTTTCTTT.

The rearrangement joins TRBV6-5 to TRBJ2-3, with 9 bases that match TRBD1. There are 15 residues in the CDR3. V was pared by 7 bases and J by 6 bases, with 11 bases of the junction left unmatched. Germline CDR1 and CDR2: MNHEY and SVGAGI. CDR3 residues: CASNRDREFSDTQYF. The CDR3 DNA is TGTGCCAGCAATCGGGACAGGGAGTTCTCTGATACGCAGTATTTT.

This clone was detected only once. CDR3: CASQTGTSGSGSYNEQFF. The CDR3 DNA reads TGTGCCAGCCAGACCGGGACTAGCGGGAGCGGGTCCTACAATGAGCAGTTCTTC. V gene TRBV18 combines with J gene TRBJ2-1, with 14 bases fitting TRBD2. The J segment lost 1 base and the V segment lost 8 bases, leaving 10 bases of the junction unmatched. The CDR3 totals 18 residues. Germline-derived CDR1 and CDR2 are KGHSH and LQKENI. The full variable domain, in which reference TRBV18 and TRBJ2-1 provide the parts outside the CDR3, is NAGVMQNPRHLVRRRGQEARLRCSPMKGHSHVYWYRQLPEEGLKFMVYLQKENIIDESGMPKERFSAEFPKEGPSILRIQQVVRGDSAAYFCASQTGTSGSGSYNEQFFGPGTRLTVL.

The V and J genes are TRBV11-3 and TRBJ2-7, with TRBD1 identical over 7 bases. J gave up 0 bases and V 5 bases, and 4 bases lay outside the gene matches. The CDR3 totals 14 residues. From germline, CDR1 is SGHNT and CDR2 YENEEA. The CDR3 loop is CASSGGQDSYEQYF. In nucleotides, the CDR3 is TGTGCCAGCAGCGGCGGACAGGACTCCTACGAGCAGTACTTC.

The chain uses TRBV7-6 and TRBJ2-3, with TRBD2 matching over 8 bases. This CDR3 has 15 amino acids. Losses at the gene ends were 7 bases for V and 2 bases for J; bases not matched to a gene: 8. Per the germline V gene, CDR1 is SGHVS and CDR2 is FNYEAQ. CDR3 region: CASTLSGSATDTQYF. The CDR3 DNA reads TGTGCCAGCACCCTCAGCGGGAGTGCCACAGATACGCAGTATTTT. Supplemented by reference TRBV7-6 and TRBJ2-3, the full variable domain reads GAGVSQSPRYKVTKRGQDVALRCDPISGHVSLYWYRQALGQGPEFLTYFNYEAQQDKSGLPNDRFSAERPEGSISTLTIQRTEQRDSAMYRCASTLSGSATDTQYFGPGTRLTVL.

The rearrangement joins TRBV4-2 to TRBJ2-1; 11 nucleotides match TRBD2. The V and J ends lost 0 bases and 5 bases, in that order; junction bases with no gene match: 3. Germline CDR1 is LGHNA and CDR2 is YNFKEQ. The CDR3 has 16 residues. This CDR3 reads CASSQDVAGGNNEQFF. For the CDR3, the DNA is TGTGCCAGCAGCCAAGATGTAGCGGGGGGGAACAATGAGCAGTTCTTC.

This clone has only one observation. The V gene is TRBV11-3, the J gene TRBJ2-1; possible D gene TRBD1, 6 bases. This CDR3 contains 14 residues. The germline gives CDR1 SGHNT, CDR2 YENEEA. The germline V and J ends were trimmed by 1 base and 7 bases, with 11 bases remaining between them. CDR3 coding DNA: TGTGCCAGCAGCTTAGTGGGCAGGGGAAATGAGCAGTTCTTC. Protein product: CASSLVGRGNEQFF.

The chain employs TRBV6-1 and TRBJ2-5; the match to TRBD2 covers 10 bases. The J segment lost 4 bases and the V segment lost 0 bases, leaving 5 bases of the junction unmatched. CDR3 length: 16 amino acids. CDR1 and CDR2 (germline): MNHNS, SASEGT. The CDR3 DNA is TGTGCCAGCAGTGAAGCTCGGACTAGCGGCCTAGAGACCCAGTACTTC. Residues: CASSEARTSGLETQYF.

This chain uses TRBV30 with TRBJ2-7; 9 positions match TRBD2. The CDR3 has 14 residues. Germline V CDR1 and CDR2: GTSNPN, SVGIG (reference sequence). V dropped 4 bases and J dropped 2; count of bases not matched to a gene: 6. Here the CDR3 DNA reads TGTGCCTGGACTAGCGGGGCAGTCGCCTACGAGCAGTACTTC. Its protein product is CAWTSGAVAYEQYF.

V and J are TRBV19 and TRBJ1-2; 9 bases match TRBD1. This CDR3 comprises 16 residues. The germline V gene encodes CDR1 LNHDA and CDR2 SQIVND (reference sequence). The V and J ends lost 10 bases and 5 bases, in that order; junction bases with no gene match: 17. The CDR3 DNA reads TGTGCCACCTCTACTGAGGGACAGGGCGGGAATTATGGCTACACCTTC. Translation: CATSTEGQGGNYGYTF.

The rearrangement links TRBV29-1 to TRBJ2-7; a possible D gene is TRBD1 (5 bases). Germline CDR1 and CDR2: SQVTM and ANQGSEA. The CDR3 has 12 residues. V dropped 4 bases and J dropped 5 bases, with 12 bases sitting between them. CDR3 sequence (DNA): TGCAGCGTTGTGGTAGACAGAGACGAGCAGTACTTC. It yields the protein CSVVVDRDEQYF.

This clone came up a few times. CDR3 protein: CSVGSLRLGLGLGVDTQYF. As DNA, the CDR3 is TGCAGCGTTGGATCCCTGAGATTGGGCCTGGGACTTGGCGTAGATACGCAGTATTTT. The chain has TRBV29-1 and TRBJ2-3; tentatively, D is TRBD2 (6 bases). Trimming cost V 4 bases and J 5 bases, with 31 bases left between them. The length of the CDR3 is 19 residues. The germline gives CDR1 SQVTM, CDR2 ANQGSEA.

The chain joins TRBV12-3 or TRBV12-4 to TRBJ1-2, with no clear D. CDR3 size: 12 residues. V was shortened by 5 bases and J by 5 bases, with 9 bases between the two germline ends. The CDR3 region is CASSLDWYGYTF. CDR3 sequence (DNA): TGTGCCAGCAGTCTCGACTGGTATGGCTACACCTTC.

The V and J genes are TRBV6-6 and TRBJ2-1; 8 nucleotides agree with TRBD2. Germline assignment: CDR1 MNHNY and CDR2 SVGAGI (reference sequence). This CDR3 contains 14 residues. Losses at the gene ends were 6 bases for V and 3 bases for J; bases not matched to a gene: 4. CDR3: CASSPGTSYNEQFF. The CDR3 region has the DNA TGTGCCAGCAGCCCCGGGACTAGCTACAATGAGCAGTTCTTC.

Regarding this clone: The same CDR3 is also encoded by other DNA sequences in this sample. The CDR3 here is CASSFGGDTQYF. CDR3 nucleotides: TGTGCCAGCAGTTTCGGGGGGGATACGCAGTATTTT. The chain recombines TRBV12-3 or TRBV12-4 with TRBJ2-3; TRBD2 matches at 7 bases. J was trimmed by 6 bases and V by 3 bases; bases with no gene match: 0. This CDR3 has 12 residues.

This clone has more than one count but fewer than ten. V gene TRBV27 combines with J gene TRBJ2-7; 7 positions match TRBD1. Germline V lookup: CDR1 MNHEY, CDR2 SMNVEV (reference sequence). Losses at the gene ends were 0 bases for V and 4 bases for J; bases not matched to a gene: 9. The CDR3 is made up of 16 amino acids. The CDR3 region has the DNA TGTGCCAGCAGTTTATCGATGACGACAGGGCTTTACGAGCAGTACTTC. The encoded protein is CASSLSMTTGLYEQYF.

V gene TRBV6-9 combines with J gene TRBJ2-3; 14 bases fit TRBD2. CDR1 MNHGY and CDR2 SVAAGI come from the germline V gene. The CDR3 covers 19 residues. V shed 6 bases and J 4 bases; nucleotides not matched to a gene: 15. CDR3 sequence reads: CASSQTSGRALGMADTQYF. The DNA for the CDR3 is TGTGCCAGCAGCCAGACTAGCGGGAGGGCTTTAGGTATGGCAGATACGCAGTATTTT.

The V gene is TRBV28, the J gene TRBJ2-7, with D possibly TRBD1 on 7 matching bases. The CDR3 has 15 amino acids. The germline CDR1 and CDR2 sequences are MDHEN and SYDVKM. V lost 6 bases and J 1 base, leaving 16 bases between the germline ends. CDR3 sequence: CASSLGGTVSYEQYF. CDR3 sequence (DNA): TGTGCCAGCAGCCTTGGAGGGACAGTGTCCTACGAGCAGTACTTC.

CDR3 coding DNA: TGTGCCAGCAGCTTAGGAGCCGGGAACTATGGCTACACCTTC. This encodes CASSLGAGNYGYTF. This chain uses TRBV7-8 with TRBJ1-2; no reliable D call. CDR3 length: 14 amino acids. From germline, CDR1 is SGHVS and CDR2 FQNEAQ. The V end lost 1 base, the J end lost 2 bases, and 8 bases lay between the germline ends.